The present TCR beta chain was sequenced within a study of blood T cell repertoires in COVID-19. In the source study's methods: Cell counts per sample came from amplifying reference gene primers. Method: immunoSEQ multiplex PCR; TCRdb's copy keeps in-frame clones and lacks some. That table is the source of V, J and clone size, and D and trimming were worked out from the DNA. The sample carries 80,000 or so clones, 91% recorded once. The CDR3 extends over 16 amino acids. CDR1 is WNHNN, CDR2 SYGVQD, per germline (reference sequence). With 4 bases removed from V and 8 bases from J, the gap between germline ends came to 20 bases.

The chain uses TRBV10-1 and TRBJ1-4, with a possible D match to TRBD1 (6 bases). The sequence came from a woman between 50 and 59 years old in a cohort sampled during active COVID-19. Sequenced: peripheral blood. CDR3 sequence: CASSAGRGQLREKLFF. The CDR3 coding sequence is TGCGCCAGCAGTGCAGGCAGGGGCCAATTACGCGAAAAACTGTTTTTT.